These T cell receptor beta chains were read from a single sample in a study of beta chain features in type 1 diabetes. Only in-frame clones appear in the TCRdb table, and some are missing; sequencing was by immunoSEQ multiplex PCR. The sample contains almost 250,000 clones, around 14% of which appear only once. The sample taken for sequencing was naive CD4+ T cells from blood. Receptor source: a woman aged 40 to 50 in good health. Both conserved end residues are part of each CDR3. D genes are given only for firm matches. Clone size is stated in some rows and not others, as once, few, many or a class when expanded.

j_call	clone_size	v_call	d_call	cdr3_aa	cdr3_nt
TRBJ2-2	NA	TRBV19	NA	CASSIGDNTGELFF	TGTGCCAGTAGTATAGGAGATAACACCGGGGAGCTGTTTTTT
TRBJ2-1	few	TRBV7-2	NA	CASSPRLGGSYNEQFF	TGTGCCAGCAGCCCCAGACTAGGCGGCTCCTACAATGAGCAGTTCTTC
TRBJ1-4	NA	TRBV5-1	NA	CASSLKQGSPNEKLFF	TGCGCCAGCAGCTTAAAACAGGGATCGCCTAATGAAAAACTGTTTTTT
TRBJ2-7	few	TRBV5-6	TRBD1	CASSDGDRLGEQYF	TGTGCCAGCAGCGACGGGGACAGGCTGGGCGAGCAGTACTTC
TRBJ2-3	NA	TRBV4-3	TRBD2	CASSQDPSSGGRHTQYF	TGCGCCAGCAGCCAAGATCCCTCTAGCGGGGGGCGGCATACGCAGTATTTT
TRBJ2-3	NA	TRBV2	NA	CASSELRGHPTDTQYF	TGTGCCAGCAGTGAATTAAGAGGACACCCCACAGATACGCAGTATTTT
TRBJ2-7	few	TRBV7-2	TRBD1	CASSWTGGRREQYF	TGTGCCAGCAGCTGGACAGGGGGCCGTAGGGAGCAGTACTTC
TRBJ2-5	few	TRBV6-1	TRBD2	CASSGVAGGGQTQYF	TGTGCCAGCAGTGGAGTAGCGGGGGGCGGGCAGACCCAGTACTTC
TRBJ2-3	few	TRBV5-6	TRBD1	CASSYRDRGADTQYF	TGTGCCAGCAGCTACCGGGACAGGGGCGCAGATACGCAGTATTTT
TRBJ2-3	NA	TRBV29-1	NA	CSILSRPGRSTDTQYF	TGCAGCATCCTTTCTCGGCCAGGGAGGAGCACAGATACGCAGTATTTT
TRBJ2-5	NA	TRBV5-1	TRBD1	CASSWTGSKQETQYF	TGCGCCAGCAGCTGGACAGGGTCAAAACAAGAGACCCAGTACTTC
TRBJ2-3	NA	TRBV9	TRBD2	CASSATPILAHTQYF	TGTGCCAGCAGCGCCACCCCGATACTAGCGCACACGCAGTATTTT
TRBJ2-2	NA	TRBV5-6	TRBD1	CASSLPRGLGTGELFF	TGTGCCAGCAGCTTGCCCAGGGGGCTAGGCACCGGGGAGCTGTTTTTT
TRBJ1-3	few	TRBV27	NA	CASSLSGGPGNTIYF	TGTGCCAGCAGTTTATCGGGGGGACCTGGAAACACCATATATTTT
TRBJ1-5	few	TRBV19	NA	CASTNGPTGINQPQHF	TGTGCCAGTACCAACGGACCGACGGGGATCAATCAGCCCCAGCATTTT
TRBJ2-5	few	TRBV2	TRBD2	CASSEVILAGDQETQYF	TGTGCCAGCAGTGAAGTTATACTAGCGGGGGACCAAGAGACCCAGTACTTC
TRBJ2-3	NA	TRBV28	TRBD2	CASKAGGTDTQYF	TGTGCCAGCAAGGCGGGGGGGACAGATACGCAGTATTTT
TRBJ1-1	NA	TRBV5-1	NA	CASSLAVGGAEAFF	TGCGCCAGCAGCTTGGCCGTCGGGGGTGCTGAAGCTTTCTTT
TRBJ2-1	NA	TRBV5-4	TRBD2	CASSPGSGAYNEQFF	TGTGCCAGCAGCCCCGGGAGCGGGGCCTACAATGAGCAGTTCTTC
TRBJ1-1	few	TRBV7-2	NA	CASSLMGTDTEAFF	TGTGCCAGCAGCTTAATGGGGACTGACACTGAAGCTTTCTTT
TRBJ1-1	NA	TRBV5-6	NA	CASSGQPNTEAFF	TGTGCCAGCAGCGGACAGCCGAACACTGAAGCTTTCTTT
TRBJ1-1	few	TRBV5-1	TRBD1	CASSPGTGIVDTEAFF	TGCGCCAGCAGCCCGGGGACAGGGATAGTGGACACTGAAGCTTTCTTT
TRBJ2-2	NA	TRBV10-3	TRBD2	CAISETGLAGVNTGELFF	TGTGCCATCAGTGAGACGGGACTAGCGGGGGTAAACACCGGGGAGCTGTTTTTT
TRBJ2-7	few	TRBV9	NA	CASSARQGGDEQYF	TGTGCCAGCAGCGCTCGACAGGGAGGCGACGAGCAGTACTTC
TRBJ2-6	NA	TRBV19	NA	CASSILSGANVLTF	TGTGCCAGTAGTATTCTCTCTGGGGCCAACGTCCTGACTTTC
TRBJ1-5	NA	TRBV2	NA	CASSEQGGASNQPQHF	TGTGCCAGCAGTGAACAAGGCGGGGCTAGCAATCAGCCCCAGCATTTT
TRBJ2-7	NA	TRBV15	TRBD1	CATSIDRGIGEQYF	TGTGCCACCAGCATCGACAGGGGGATCGGGGAGCAGTACTTC
TRBJ2-2	few	TRBV11-2	NA	CASSLGAGPGGELFF	TGTGCCAGCAGCTTAGGCGCCGGTCCGGGCGGGGAGCTGTTTTTT
TRBJ2-5	NA	TRBV7-9	NA	CASNLMGLGETQYF	TGTGCCAGCAACCTCATGGGGCTGGGAGAGACCCAGTACTTC
TRBJ2-4	NA	TRBV4-3	TRBD2	CASSQDPGGGEGLAKNIQYF	TGCGCCAGCAGCCAAGACCCGGGGGGGGGCGAAGGTTTGGCCAAAAACATTCAGTACTTC
TRBJ1-5	few	TRBV19	NA	CASHRGHDNQPQHF	TGTGCCAGCCATCGGGGACATGACAATCAGCCCCAGCATTTT
TRBJ2-3	few	TRBV7-2	TRBD2	CASSALAGGSTDTQYF	TGTGCCAGCAGTGCGCTAGCGGGGGGGAGCACAGATACGCAGTATTTT
TRBJ2-5	NA	TRBV18	NA	CASSIGQSEETQYF	TGTGCCAGCTCAATTGGACAGAGTGAAGAGACCCAGTACTTC
TRBJ2-2	few	TRBV4-2	NA	CASSQEGARRTGELFF	TGTGCCAGCAGCCAAGAAGGGGCCCGCCGGACCGGGGAGCTGTTTTTT
TRBJ1-4	few	TRBV19	NA	CASSYRGEKLFF	TGTGCCAGTAGCTACCGCGGGGAAAAACTGTTTTTT